The clone carrying this T cell receptor (beta chain) came up a few times. TCRdb's table, derived via immunoSEQ multiplex PCR, lists solely in-frame clones and lacks some. The sample holds some 70,000 clones, roughly 84% seen once. The data were obtained in a study of neoadjuvant anti-PD-1 for oral cavity cancer. Across the study: Patients without progression got a fourth dose around day 43.

The time point denotes: after neoadjuvant nivolumab, at surgical resection. Germline CDR1 and CDR2: LNHDA and SQIVND (reference sequence). The CDR3 runs to 13 residues. V shed 4 bases and J shed 4 bases, with 11 bases lying between them. J is TRBJ2-7 and V is TRBV19; tentative D call: TRBD2 (5 bases). The origin of this receptor is a person aged 40-85 years with oral cavity squamous cell carcinoma. The source material was PBMCs, sampled after nivolumab (anti-PD-1) treatment. CDR3 sequence (DNA): TGTGCCAGTAGTACCAGCGGTGCGTACGAGCAGTACTTC. Its translation: CASSTSGAYEQYF.